These 19 T cell receptor beta chains were all obtained from the same sample, sequenced in a study of T-cell memory formation after mild COVID-19 (dated by TCRdb to 2020 to 2022). To prepare the library, 5' RACE was applied. This sample was sequenced with an Illumina NovaSeq 6000. TCRdb reworked the public reads: Q25 trimming with fastp, MiXCR clone assembly, productive beta chains retained. Every CDR3 protein is listed once, alongside the most common genes and DNA of its rows. The sample records roughly 380,000 distinct CDR3 sequences, under 30% of which are singletons. The ten biggest clones cover about 14% of the sample. Input material: PBMCs or a T cell subset sorted from them (not recorded which). The source is an adult woman who had mild COVID-19 (a few samples of this study predate the infection). The sample titles of this study are shuffled in the database, so cell type and time point are left out; the donor was told from shared clones.

The CDR3 DNA follows: TGCAGCCTTGAGGGACTACGGGCAGATACGCAGTATTTT. It yields the protein CSLEGLRADTQYF. This sequence joins TRBV20-1 and TRBJ2-3; TRBD2 matches 7 bases. This CDR3 has 13 residues. Germline V gene lookup returns CDR1 DFQATT and CDR2 SNEGSKA (reference sequence).

CDR3 in DNA: TGCAGTGCAGCGACTGACAATGAGCAGTTCTTC. As protein: CSAATDNEQFF. The gene calls are TRBV20-1 and TRBJ2-1; no clear D gene. Trimming took off 6 bases at V and 5 bases at J, with 8 bases between the two ends. The germline CDR1 and CDR2 sequences are DFQATT and SNEGSKA (reference sequence). The CDR3 consists of 11 residues.

The rearrangement uses TRBV24-1 and TRBJ1-2; TRBD1 is a possible D gene (6 bases). This CDR3 is built from 15 residues. Per germline, CDR1 KGHDR and CDR2 SFDVKD. V dropped 3 bases and J dropped 8 bases, with 18 bases sitting between them. The CDR3 region has the DNA TGTGCCACCAGTGATCGGACAGCGATCTATGGAGGCTACACCTTC. Protein product: CATSDRTAIYGGYTF.

This chain uses TRBV12-3 or TRBV12-4 with TRBJ1-5, with a possible D match to TRBD1 (6 bases). V lost 6 bases to trimming and J lost 5 bases, with 14 bases between them. CDR3 size: 14 residues. The chain's CDR3 is CASSPRGGHQPQHF. The CDR3 DNA follows: TGTGCCAGCAGCCCTAGGGGGGGGCATCAGCCCCAGCATTTT.

This clonotype was recorded a few times. The rearrangement joins TRBV7-6 to TRBJ2-3; 11 bases agree with TRBD2. V dropped 5 bases and J dropped 1; count of bases not matched to a gene: 11. The V gene's germline CDR1 is SGHVS and CDR2 FNYEAQ. The CDR3 runs 18 residues. The CDR3 sequence is CASSAGLAESSGTDTQYF. CDR3 bases: TGTGCCAGCAGCGCGGGACTAGCGGAGAGTTCCGGCACAGATACGCAGTATTTT.

V usage is TRBV6-1 and J usage is TRBJ2-5; D may be TRBD2 (5 bases). V was shortened by 4 bases and J by 4 bases, with 13 bases between the two germline ends. The CDR3 has 14 amino acids. CDR1 and CDR2 (germline): MNHNS, SASEGT. CDR3 amino acids: CASSGGLTLETQYF. In DNA, the CDR3 is TGTGCCAGCAGTGGCGGACTGACGCTAGAGACCCAGTACTTC.

This chain connects TRBV2 to TRBJ2-1, with D possibly matching TRBD2 (6 bases). Germline lookup yields CDR1 SNHLY and CDR2 FYNNEI. The CDR3 spans 13 residues. Trimming left V 8 bases short and J 5 bases short, with 13 bases between. In DNA, the CDR3 is TGTGCCAGCGGAGGGAGCAAGGACAATGAGCAGTTCTTC. As protein: CASGGSKDNEQFF.

The chain joins TRBV27 to TRBJ1-2; D is perhaps TRBD1 (5 bases). The CDR3 spans 13 residues. Germline V lookup: CDR1 MNHEY, CDR2 SMNVEV (reference sequence). The V end lost 5 bases, the J end lost 8 bases, and 15 bases lay between the germline ends. CDR3 sequence (DNA): TGTGCCAGCAGTCTAACCGCTAACAGGGGCTACACCTTC. Translation: CASSLTANRGYTF.

The chain has TRBV30 and TRBJ2-3; a weak D match, TRBD2 (6 bases). CDR3 length: 15 residues. V was clipped by 3 bases and J by 0 bases, with 13 bases between them. Germline-derived CDR1 and CDR2 are GTSNPN and SVGIG (reference sequence). This CDR3 is CAWSGVSGSTDTQYF. The CDR3 nucleotides read TGTGCCTGGAGCGGGGTGAGCGGGAGCACAGATACGCAGTATTTT.

This clonotype was detected a few times. V is TRBV7-9 and J is TRBJ2-5; D remains ambiguous. Germline lookup yields CDR1 SEHNR and CDR2 FQNEAQ (reference sequence). The V and J ends lost 2 bases and 1 base respectively, with 11 bases between them. This CDR3 has 15 residues. The chain's CDR3 is CASSLPLPFQETQYF. DNA for the CDR3: TGTGCCAGCAGCTTACCCCTACCCTTCCAAGAGACCCAGTACTTC.

This clonotype was counted between two and nine times. V usage is TRBV6-5 and J usage is TRBJ1-1, with D perhaps TRBD1 (6 bases). The CDR3 loop spans 14 amino acids. Germline CDR1 is MNHEY and CDR2 is SVGAGI. Deletions cut 6 bases from V and 6 bases from J, with 17 bases between. The CDR3, as DNA: TGTGCCAGCAGATCCCAGGGGCCCAGGGCTGAAGCTTTCTTT. Translating gives CASRSQGPRAEAFF.

This clonotype turned up a few times. The rearrangement links TRBV20-1 to TRBJ2-3; 7 positions agree with TRBD2. The germline gives CDR1 DFQATT, CDR2 SNEGSKA (reference sequence). The CDR3 covers 16 residues. V gave up 3 bases and J gave up 2 bases; unmatched junction bases: 11. CDR3 DNA sequence: TGCAGTGCTAGCGTCGCCCGCGGGAGAGCCACAGATACGCAGTATTTT. Its translation: CSASVARGRATDTQYF.

The chain couples TRBV6-1 to TRBJ2-7; 9 nucleotides align to TRBD1. V shed 6 bases and J 2 bases; nucleotides not matched to a gene: 17. The length of the CDR3 is 18 residues. CDR1 and CDR2 (germline): MNHNS, SASEGT. The CDR3 nucleotides read TGTGCCAGCAGGACACTCGCCCCGGGACAGGGTTTCGCCTACGAGCAGTACTTC. Translating it yields CASRTLAPGQGFAYEQYF.

This chain joins TRBV4-2 and TRBJ1-1; a possible D gene is TRBD1 (6 bases). The germline V gene has CDR1 LGHNA and CDR2 YNFKEQ. The CDR3 runs to 15 residues. The V and J ends lost 0 bases and 4 bases respectively, with 12 bases between them. The CDR3 DNA reads as TGTGCCAGCAGCCAAGATAAGCAGGGGCCCACTGAAGCTTTCTTT. It specifies CASSQDKQGPTEAFF.

This clonotype was detected only a few times. This chain connects TRBV7-3 to TRBJ2-3, with D perhaps matching TRBD2 (7 bases). The CDR3 extends over 18 amino acids. V lost 3 bases to trimming and J lost 4 bases, with 23 bases between them. Germline V lookup: CDR1 SGHTA, CDR2 FQGTGA. CDR3 DNA sequence: TGTGCCAGCAGCTTGGGGGGGAGTATCCTCAGGGGCGCAGATACGCAGTATTTT. Encoded protein: CASSLGGSILRGADTQYF.

The chain couples TRBV7-6 to TRBJ2-3; D remains unclear. CDR3 length equals 18 residues. Germline V gene sequence: CDR1 SGHVS, CDR2 FNYEAQ. Trimming shortened V by 0 bases and J by 0 bases, and 16 bases separated the two germline ends. The CDR3 region has the DNA TGTGCCAGCAGCTTAGCGATCCTGCCGACTCCTAGCACAGATACGCAGTATTTT. Protein: CASSLAILPTPSTDTQYF.

The gene calls are TRBV12-3 or TRBV12-4 and TRBJ2-7; the D gene is possibly TRBD1 (5 bases). CDR3 length equals 13 residues. Trimming removed 2 bases at V and 2 bases at J, with 7 bases between. CDR3 coding DNA: TGTGCCAGCAGTTTAAAGGGGACCTACGAGCAGTACTTC. This sequence encodes CASSLKGTYEQYF.

The V and J genes are TRBV2 and TRBJ1-1, with D maybe TRBD1 (6 bases). Germline-derived CDR1 and CDR2 are SNHLY and FYNNEI. The CDR3 extends over 14 amino acids. V lost 0 bases and J lost 2, with 7 bases in between. CDR3 loop: CASSEATGNTEAFF. CDR3 nucleotides: TGTGCCAGCAGTGAAGCGACAGGCAACACTGAAGCTTTCTTT.

In this sample, this clonotype turned up a few times. The chain links TRBV5-1 to TRBJ1-1, with 7 nucleotides matching TRBD1. Trimming took 4 bases from V and 4 from J; bases not matched to a gene: 10. The CDR3 extends over 15 amino acids. The germline gives CDR1 SGHRS, CDR2 YFSETQ. The CDR3 DNA reads as TGCGCCAGCAGCCCCGGGACAGAGGCCCCCACTGAAGCTTTCTTT. Translating gives CASSPGTEAPTEAFF.